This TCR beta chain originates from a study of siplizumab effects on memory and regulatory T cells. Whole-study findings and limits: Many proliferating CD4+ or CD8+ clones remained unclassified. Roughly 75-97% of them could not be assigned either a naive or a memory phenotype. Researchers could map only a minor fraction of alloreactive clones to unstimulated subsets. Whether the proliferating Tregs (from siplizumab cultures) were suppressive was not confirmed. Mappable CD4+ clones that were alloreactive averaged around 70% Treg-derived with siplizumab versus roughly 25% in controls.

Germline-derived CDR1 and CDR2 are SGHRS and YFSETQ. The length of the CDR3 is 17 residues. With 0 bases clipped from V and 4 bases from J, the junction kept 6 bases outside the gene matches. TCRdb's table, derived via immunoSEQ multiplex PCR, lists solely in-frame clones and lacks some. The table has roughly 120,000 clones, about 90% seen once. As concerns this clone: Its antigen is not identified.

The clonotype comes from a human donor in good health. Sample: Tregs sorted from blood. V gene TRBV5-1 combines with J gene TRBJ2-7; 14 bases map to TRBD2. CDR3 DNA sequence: TGCGCCAGCAGCTTGGCGGGGACTAGCGGGAGTGGATACGAGCAGTACTTC. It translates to CASSLAGTSGSGYEQYF.